Described below is a single TCR beta chain sequence and its context. Germline CDR1 MNHEY, CDR2 SVGAGI. The CDR3 is 16 residues long. V was pared by 0 bases and J by 9 bases, with 4 bases of the junction left unmatched. This record belongs to a study of immune cell composition in non-small cell lung cancer. Data came from immunoSEQ multiplex PCR; TCRdb stores just in-frame clones and leaves some out. The sample lists some 1,500 clones; around 70% were seen once. The sequencing input was lung tumor tissue. The V gene is TRBV6-5, the J gene TRBJ2-1; 14 bases agree with TRBD2. This TCR was sampled from a human donor with non-small cell lung cancer. CDR3 sequence reads: CASSYSSGLAGGEQFF. For the CDR3, the DNA is TGTGCCAGCAGTTACTCGAGCGGACTAGCGGGGGGTGAGCAGTTCTTC.